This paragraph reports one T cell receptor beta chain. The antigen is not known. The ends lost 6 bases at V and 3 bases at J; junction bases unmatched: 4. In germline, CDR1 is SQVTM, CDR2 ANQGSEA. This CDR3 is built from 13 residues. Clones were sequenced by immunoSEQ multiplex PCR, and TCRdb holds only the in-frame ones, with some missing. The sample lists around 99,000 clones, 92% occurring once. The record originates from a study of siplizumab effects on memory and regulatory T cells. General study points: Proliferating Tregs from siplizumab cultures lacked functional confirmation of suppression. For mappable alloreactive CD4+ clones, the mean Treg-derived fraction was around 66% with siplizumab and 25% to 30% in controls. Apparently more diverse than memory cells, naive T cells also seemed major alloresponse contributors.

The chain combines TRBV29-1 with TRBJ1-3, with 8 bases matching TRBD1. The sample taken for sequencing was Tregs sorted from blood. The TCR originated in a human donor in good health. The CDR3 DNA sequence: TGCAGCGTCCAGGGGGCTTTTGGAAACACCATATATTTT. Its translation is CSVQGAFGNTIYF.